Described below is a single T cell receptor (beta chain) sequence and its context. This clonotype was detected many times. The clone's antigen remains unknown. There are no base qualities to consult, and no much larger clone falls within one base. This record comes from a study of T-cell reconstitution after alpha-beta-depleted transplantation in children (dated by TCRdb to 2016 to 2017). Looking at the study overall: Using TCR repertoire profiling, the study followed T-cell immune reconstitution in a quantitative way in children after TCRalphabeta/CD19-depleted allogeneic hematopoietic cell transplantation.

Based on the germline V gene, the CDR1 and CDR2 sequences are SGHRS and YFSETQ. From cysteine to phenylalanine, the CDR3 is 16 amino acids long. This entry keeps only the CDR3 DNA: 48 bases, framed from base 1. V sheds 0 bases and J sheds 3 bases, leaving 16 bases between their ends. The library was made by PCR. Sequencing used an Illumina HiSeq 2500. TCR libraries were prepared with molecular barcoding, using unique molecular identifiers to normalize TCRbeta repertoire quantification. TCRdb reran the public reads through fastp at Q25 and MiXCR, keeping productive beta chains. Rows with a matching CDR3 protein are joined into one entry that keeps the most common DNA and genes. The table for this sample lists approximately 88,000 distinct CDR3 sequences; 9.5% to 15% of them were counted only once. The top ten clonotypes cover approximately 14% of the sample.

The sequence is built from TRBV5-1 and TRBJ2-7, with an unclear D gene assignment. The TCR comes from a human donor who donated a stem cell graft to a child with inherited bone marrow failure. The sequencing used PBMCs from the stem cell graft donor, collected from the stem cell graft. In nucleotides, the sequence is TGCGCCAGCAGCTTGGGCGCCAGGAGTATCATCTACGAGCAGTACTTC. Its product reads: CASSLGARSIIYEQYF.